The present T cell receptor (beta chain) was sequenced within a study of shared clonotypes between healthy human individuals. Comments on this clone: The antigen is undetermined.

General study results and limits: Clonotypes which were not shared had lower generation probabilities than clonotypes that all four donors shared. Relative to memory subsets, naive subsets generally showed larger estimated richness. Large depth notwithstanding, sorted-subset sequencing proved incomplete by rarefaction.

Study processing details: Without quality scores, immunoSEQ junctional reads could not be filtered like full-length reads. Generated by immunoSEQ multiplex PCR, the TCRdb table keeps only in-frame clones and is missing some. V and J calls and clone size are those listed in that table; D and trimming were worked out from the DNA. The sample contains about 700,000 clones, approximately 79% of which appear only once. V dropped 3 bases and J dropped 3 bases, with 14 bases sitting between them. Germline lookup yields CDR1 SGHNT and CDR2 YENEEA. CDR3 length: 15 amino acids. V and J are TRBV11-3 and TRBJ1-1; D ambiguous. The source is a woman aged 30 to 39 in good health. Input material: memory CD4+ T cells sorted from blood. Subset defined: CD45RA-negative fraction. The CDR3, as DNA: TGTGCCAGCAGCTTTGTCTTGCTCGCGGACACTGAAGCTTTCTTT. Amino acid sequence: CASSFVLLADTEAFF.